Presented here are 18 T cell receptor beta chains from one specimen sequenced in a study of blood T cell repertoires in COVID-19. Using immunoSEQ multiplex PCR, the repertoire was profiled, and TCRdb retains in-frame clones only, with some absent. The profile covers about 270,000 clones, with 75% to 90% appearing a single time and around 2% taken by the ten largest. Sample: peripheral blood. These receptors all stem from a man aged 50 or older with acute or convalescent COVID-19.

The gene calls are TRBV11-3 and TRBJ2-2; D is unclear. Trimming removed 1 base from V and 6 bases from J, with 6 bases in between. The CDR3 totals 13 residues. Per the germline V gene, CDR1 is SGHNT and CDR2 is YENEEA. The CDR3, as DNA: TGTGCCAGCAGCTTAGCTATCGCCGGGGAGCTGTTTTTT. Its translation is CASSLAIAGELFF.

V is TRBV3-1 (or the pseudogene TRBV3-2) and J is TRBJ2-3; a weak D match, TRBD2 (6 bases). V was trimmed by 3 bases and J by 5 bases, leaving 9 bases between them. Germline CDR1 is LGHDT and CDR2 is YNNKEL (reference sequence). CDR3 size: 13 residues. The CDR3 reads CASSQGTLDTQYF. CDR3 nucleotides: TGTGCCAGCAGCCAGGGGACTTTAGATACGCAGTATTTT.

The chain has TRBV6-5 and TRBJ1-1, with D uncertain. The V end was cut by 6 bases, the J end by 6 bases, with 17 bases between. This CDR3 comprises 14 residues. Per the germline V gene, CDR1 is MNHEY and CDR2 is SVGAGI. In DNA, the CDR3 is TGTGCCAGCAGATCCGACAACGGGATTGCTGAAGCTTTCTTT. Protein sequence: CASRSDNGIAEAFF.

The CDR3 DNA sequence: TGTGCCAGCAGGGCTGCTAGCACAGATACGCAGTATTTT. Protein: CASRAASTDTQYF. The rearrangement uses TRBV14 and TRBJ2-3, with D unclear. Germline loops: CDR1 SGHDN, CDR2 FVKESK. The length of the CDR3 is 13 residues. The V end was cut by 6 bases, the J end by 0 bases, with 7 bases between.

The genes are TRBV4-1 and TRBJ2-7; D perhaps matches TRBD1 (6 bases). V was pared by 4 bases and J by 3 bases, with 28 bases between. Germline V gene sequence: CDR1 MGHRA, CDR2 YSYEKL. This CDR3 region has 19 residues. CDR3 protein: CASSPAGSASERGGYEQYF. For the CDR3, the DNA is TGCGCCAGCAGCCCCGCAGGGTCTGCCTCTGAGCGAGGGGGCTACGAGCAGTACTTC.

The CDR3 DNA sequence: TGTGCCAGCAGCCACCGAGGGGGAGATACGCAGTATTTT. It encodes CASSHRGGDTQYF. V is TRBV3-1 (or the pseudogene TRBV3-2) and J is TRBJ2-3, with D possibly matching TRBD1 (6 bases). Trimming took off 3 bases at V and 5 bases at J, with 9 bases between the two ends. Germline V gives CDR1 LGHDT, CDR2 YNNKEL (reference sequence). The CDR3 has 13 residues.

The chain employs TRBV3-1 (or the pseudogene TRBV3-2) and TRBJ2-7, with TRBD2 identical over 11 bases. Germline V gives CDR1 LGHDT, CDR2 YNNKEL (reference sequence). V lost 6 bases, J lost 5 bases, and 6 bases stayed unmatched. CDR3 length: 14 amino acids. CDR3 in DNA: TGTGCCAGCAGTCCAACTAGCGGGGGCGACGAGCAGTACTTC. Translating gives CASSPTSGGDEQYF.

V is TRBV19 and J is TRBJ2-1, with 8 bases matching TRBD2. CDR3 size: 17 residues. Per germline, CDR1 LNHDA and CDR2 SQIVND (reference sequence). Unmatched junction bases numbered 12, after V lost 4 bases and J lost 4 bases. The CDR3 loop reads CASSTGPSGGGYNEQFF. CDR3 bases: TGTGCCAGTAGTACAGGGCCCTCGGGCGGGGGGTACAATGAGCAGTTCTTC.

The rearrangement uses TRBV6-5 and TRBJ1-2; 9 nucleotides match TRBD1. V gave up 6 bases and J gave up 0 bases; unmatched junction bases: 5. From germline, CDR1 is MNHEY and CDR2 SVGAGI. The length of the CDR3 is 15 residues. This CDR3 is CASSRDRATNYGYTF. The CDR3 DNA is TGTGCCAGCAGCCGGGACAGGGCTACTAACTATGGCTACACCTTC.

The rearrangement uses TRBV5-1 and TRBJ2-5; tentatively, D is TRBD1 (5 bases). The CDR3 sequence is 16 residues long. The V gene's germline CDR1 is SGHRS and CDR2 YFSETQ. Trimming took off 0 bases at V and 1 base at J, with 13 bases between the two ends. The DNA for the CDR3 is TGCGCCAGCAGCTTGGGGGGCCGAAGGGCCCAAGAGACCCAGTACTTC. Translated, it gives CASSLGGRRAQETQYF.

The rearrangement uses TRBV2 and TRBJ1-5; tentatively, D is TRBD1 (5 bases). CDR1 and CDR2 from the germline V gene are SNHLY and FYNNEI. This CDR3 has 16 residues. The ends were cut back, 6 bases at V and 1 base at J, with 16 bases in the middle. This CDR3 reads CASRAIGASSNQPQHF. Here the CDR3 DNA reads TGTGCCAGCAGGGCCATAGGGGCGTCAAGCAATCAGCCCCAGCATTTT.

This rearrangement joins TRBV7-3 to TRBJ1-2, with 11 bases aligning to TRBD1. The CDR3 consists of 14 residues. CDR1 is SGHTA, CDR2 FQGTGA, per germline. After removal of 2 bases from V and 10 bases from J, the junction contained 6 bases not matched to a gene. The CDR3 loop is CASSLVGQGADYTF. The CDR3 coding sequence is TGTGCCAGCAGCTTAGTAGGACAGGGGGCCGACTACACCTTC.

In nucleotides, the CDR3 is TGTGCCAGTACCAGAACTTTAGGGGCCTATGGCTACACCTTC. Protein sequence: CASTRTLGAYGYTF. The V call is TRBV19, the J call TRBJ1-2; possible D gene TRBD1, 5 bases. The germline V gene encodes CDR1 LNHDA and CDR2 SQIVND (reference sequence). This CDR3 comprises 14 residues. Trimming stripped 7 bases from V and 4 bases from J, with 16 bases between. Using reference TRBV19 and TRBJ1-2 for the parts outside the CDR3, the full variable domain is DGGITQSPKYLFRKEGQNVTLSCEQNLNHDAMYWYRQDPGQGLRLIYYSQIVNDFQKGDIAEGYSVSREKKESFPLTVTSAQKNPTAFYLCASTRTLGAYGYTFGSGTRLTVV.

A few counts support this clone. CDR3 region: CATRDSDKINQPQHF. The CDR3 nucleotides are TGTGCCACCAGAGACAGCGACAAAATAAATCAGCCCCAGCATTTT. This chain uses TRBV15 with TRBJ1-5; D may be TRBD1 (5 bases). The CDR3 totals 15 residues. V lost 6 bases and J lost 4, with 16 bases in between. Germline loops: CDR1 LNHNV, CDR2 YYDKDF (reference sequence).

The DNA of the CDR3 is TGCGCCAGCAACGAACGGGTTAGCCAAGAGACCCAGTACTTC. It is translated as CASNERVSQETQYF. The chain combines TRBV5-1 with TRBJ2-5; D is unclear. The germline V gene has CDR1 SGHRS and CDR2 YFSETQ. Trimming shortened V by 6 bases and J by 1 base, and 13 bases separated the two germline ends. The length of the CDR3 is 14 residues.

The chain has TRBV10-3 and TRBJ1-1; D is perhaps TRBD1 (5 bases). The germline CDR1 and CDR2 sequences are ENHRY and SYGVKD. V shed 9 bases and J shed 4 bases, with 15 bases lying between them. CDR3 size: 13 residues. CDR3 DNA: TGTGCCATTCGGGGGGGGGTGTTCACTGAAGCTTTCTTT. It encodes CAIRGGVFTEAFF.

The CDR3, as DNA: TGTGCCAGCAGCTGGACTAGCTGGTCCGAGCAGTACTTC. It specifies CASSWTSWSEQYF. The chain is built from TRBV9 and TRBJ2-7, with 8 bases fitting TRBD2. Germline values: CDR1 SGDLS, CDR2 YYNGEE. The CDR3 is made up of 13 amino acids. V was clipped by 4 bases and J by 6 bases; unmatched bases: 6.

The V call is TRBV10-1, the J call TRBJ2-7, with TRBD1 matching 8 bases. Germline V gene sequence: CDR1 WNHNN, CDR2 SYGVQD (reference sequence). This CDR3 spans 16 amino acids. Unmatched junction bases numbered 7, after V lost 3 bases and J lost 0 bases. CDR3 DNA: TGCGCCAGCAGTGAAGGTTGGCAGGGGGCCTCCTACGAGCAGTACTTC. This sequence encodes CASSEGWQGASYEQYF.